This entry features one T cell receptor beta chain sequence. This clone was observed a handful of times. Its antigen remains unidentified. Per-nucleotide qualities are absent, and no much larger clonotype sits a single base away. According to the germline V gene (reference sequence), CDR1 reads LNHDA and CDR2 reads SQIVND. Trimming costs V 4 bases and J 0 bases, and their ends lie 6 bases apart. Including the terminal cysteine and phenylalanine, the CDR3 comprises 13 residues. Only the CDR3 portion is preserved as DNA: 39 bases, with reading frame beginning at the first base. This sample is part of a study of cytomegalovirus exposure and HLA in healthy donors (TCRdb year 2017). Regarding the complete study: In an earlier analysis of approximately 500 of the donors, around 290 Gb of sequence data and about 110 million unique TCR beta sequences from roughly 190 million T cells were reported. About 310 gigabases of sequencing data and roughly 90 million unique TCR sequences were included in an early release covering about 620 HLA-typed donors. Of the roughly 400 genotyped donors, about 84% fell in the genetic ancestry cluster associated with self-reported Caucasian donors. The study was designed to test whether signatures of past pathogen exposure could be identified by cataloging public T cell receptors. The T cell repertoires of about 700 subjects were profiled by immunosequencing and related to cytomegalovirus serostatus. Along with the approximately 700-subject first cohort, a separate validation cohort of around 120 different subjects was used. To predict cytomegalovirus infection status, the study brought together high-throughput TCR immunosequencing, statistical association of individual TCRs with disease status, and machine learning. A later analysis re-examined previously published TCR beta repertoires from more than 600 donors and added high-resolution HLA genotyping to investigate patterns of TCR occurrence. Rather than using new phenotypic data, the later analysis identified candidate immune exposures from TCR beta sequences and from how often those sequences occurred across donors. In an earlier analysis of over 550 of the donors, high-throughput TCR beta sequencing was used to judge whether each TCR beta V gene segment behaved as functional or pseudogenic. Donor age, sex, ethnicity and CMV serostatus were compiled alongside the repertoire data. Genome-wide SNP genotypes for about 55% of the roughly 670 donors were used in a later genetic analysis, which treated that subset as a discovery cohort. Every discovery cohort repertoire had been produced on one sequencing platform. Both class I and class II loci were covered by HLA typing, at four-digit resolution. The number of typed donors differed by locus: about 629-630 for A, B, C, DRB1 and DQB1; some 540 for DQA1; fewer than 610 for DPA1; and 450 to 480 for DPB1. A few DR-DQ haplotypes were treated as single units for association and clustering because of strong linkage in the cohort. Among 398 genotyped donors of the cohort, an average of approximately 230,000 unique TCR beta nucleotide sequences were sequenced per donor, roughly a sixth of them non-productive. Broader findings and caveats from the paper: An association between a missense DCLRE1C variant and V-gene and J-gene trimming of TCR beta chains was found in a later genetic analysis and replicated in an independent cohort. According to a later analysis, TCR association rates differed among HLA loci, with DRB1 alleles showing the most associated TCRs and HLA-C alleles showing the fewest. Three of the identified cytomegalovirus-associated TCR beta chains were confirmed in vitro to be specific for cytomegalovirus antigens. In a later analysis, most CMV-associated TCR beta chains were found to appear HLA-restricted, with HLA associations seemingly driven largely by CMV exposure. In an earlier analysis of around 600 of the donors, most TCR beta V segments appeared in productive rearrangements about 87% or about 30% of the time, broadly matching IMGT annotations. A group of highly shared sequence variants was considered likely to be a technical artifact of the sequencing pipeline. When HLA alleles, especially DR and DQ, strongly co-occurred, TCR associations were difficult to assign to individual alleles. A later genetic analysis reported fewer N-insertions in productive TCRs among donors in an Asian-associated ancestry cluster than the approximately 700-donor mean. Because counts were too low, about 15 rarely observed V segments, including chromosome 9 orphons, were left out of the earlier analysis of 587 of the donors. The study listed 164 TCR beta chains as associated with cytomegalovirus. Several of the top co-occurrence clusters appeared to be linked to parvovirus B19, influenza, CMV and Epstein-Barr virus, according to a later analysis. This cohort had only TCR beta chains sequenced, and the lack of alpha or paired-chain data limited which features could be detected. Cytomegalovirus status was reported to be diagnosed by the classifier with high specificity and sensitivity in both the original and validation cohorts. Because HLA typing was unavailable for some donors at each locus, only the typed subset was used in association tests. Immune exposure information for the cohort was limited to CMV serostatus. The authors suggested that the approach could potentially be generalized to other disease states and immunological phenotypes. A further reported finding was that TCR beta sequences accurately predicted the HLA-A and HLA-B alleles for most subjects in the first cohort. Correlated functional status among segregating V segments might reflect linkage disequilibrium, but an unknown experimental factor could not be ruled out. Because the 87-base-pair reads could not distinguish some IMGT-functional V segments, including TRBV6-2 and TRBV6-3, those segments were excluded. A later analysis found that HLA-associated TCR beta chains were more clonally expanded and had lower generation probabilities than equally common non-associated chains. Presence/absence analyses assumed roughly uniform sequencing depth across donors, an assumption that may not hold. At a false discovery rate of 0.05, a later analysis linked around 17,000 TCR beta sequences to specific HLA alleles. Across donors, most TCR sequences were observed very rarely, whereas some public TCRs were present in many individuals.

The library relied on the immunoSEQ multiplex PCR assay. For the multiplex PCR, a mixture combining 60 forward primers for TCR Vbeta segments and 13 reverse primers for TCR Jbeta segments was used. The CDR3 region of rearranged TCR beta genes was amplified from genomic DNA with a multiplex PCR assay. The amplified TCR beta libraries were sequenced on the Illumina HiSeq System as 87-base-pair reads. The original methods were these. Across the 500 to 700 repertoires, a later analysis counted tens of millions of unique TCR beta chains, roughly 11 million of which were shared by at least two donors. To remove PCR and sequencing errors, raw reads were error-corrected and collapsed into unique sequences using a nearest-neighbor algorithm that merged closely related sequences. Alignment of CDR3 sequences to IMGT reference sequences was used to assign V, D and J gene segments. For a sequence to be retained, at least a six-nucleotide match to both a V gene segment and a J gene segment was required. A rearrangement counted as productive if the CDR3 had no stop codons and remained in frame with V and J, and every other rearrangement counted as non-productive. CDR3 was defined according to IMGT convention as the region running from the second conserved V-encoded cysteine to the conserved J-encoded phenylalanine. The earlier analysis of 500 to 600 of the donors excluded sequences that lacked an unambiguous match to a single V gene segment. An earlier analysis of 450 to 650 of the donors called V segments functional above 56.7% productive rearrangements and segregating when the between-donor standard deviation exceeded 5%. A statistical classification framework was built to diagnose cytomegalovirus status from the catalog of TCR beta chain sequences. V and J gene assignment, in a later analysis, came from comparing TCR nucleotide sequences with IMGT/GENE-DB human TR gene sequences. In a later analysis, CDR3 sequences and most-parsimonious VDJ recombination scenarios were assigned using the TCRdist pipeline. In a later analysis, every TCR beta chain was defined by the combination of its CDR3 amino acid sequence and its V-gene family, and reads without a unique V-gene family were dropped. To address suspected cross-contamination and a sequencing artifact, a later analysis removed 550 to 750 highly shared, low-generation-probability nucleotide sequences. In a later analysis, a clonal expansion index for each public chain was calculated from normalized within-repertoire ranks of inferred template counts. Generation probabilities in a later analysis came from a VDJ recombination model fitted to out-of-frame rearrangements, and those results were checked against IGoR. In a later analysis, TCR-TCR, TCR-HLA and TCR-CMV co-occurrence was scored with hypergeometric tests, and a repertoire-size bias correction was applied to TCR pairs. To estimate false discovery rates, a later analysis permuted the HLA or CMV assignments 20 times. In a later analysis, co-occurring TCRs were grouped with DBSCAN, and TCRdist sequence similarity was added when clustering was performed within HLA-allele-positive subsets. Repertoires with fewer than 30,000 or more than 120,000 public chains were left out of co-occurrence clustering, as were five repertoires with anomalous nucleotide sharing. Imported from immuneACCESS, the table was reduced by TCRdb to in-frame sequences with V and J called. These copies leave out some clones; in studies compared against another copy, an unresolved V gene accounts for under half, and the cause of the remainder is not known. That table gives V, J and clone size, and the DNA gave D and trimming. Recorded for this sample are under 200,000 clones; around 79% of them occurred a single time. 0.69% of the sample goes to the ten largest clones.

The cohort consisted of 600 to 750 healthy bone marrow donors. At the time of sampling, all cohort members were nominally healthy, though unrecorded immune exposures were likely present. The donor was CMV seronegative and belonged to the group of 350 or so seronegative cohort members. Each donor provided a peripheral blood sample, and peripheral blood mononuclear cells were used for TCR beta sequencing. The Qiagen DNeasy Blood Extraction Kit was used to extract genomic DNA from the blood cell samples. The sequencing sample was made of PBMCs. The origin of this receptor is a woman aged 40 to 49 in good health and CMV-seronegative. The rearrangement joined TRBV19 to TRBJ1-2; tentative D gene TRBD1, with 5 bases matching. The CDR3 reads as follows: CASSTGANYGYTF. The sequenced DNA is TGTGCCAGTAGTACGGGGGCTAACTATGGCTACACCTTC.